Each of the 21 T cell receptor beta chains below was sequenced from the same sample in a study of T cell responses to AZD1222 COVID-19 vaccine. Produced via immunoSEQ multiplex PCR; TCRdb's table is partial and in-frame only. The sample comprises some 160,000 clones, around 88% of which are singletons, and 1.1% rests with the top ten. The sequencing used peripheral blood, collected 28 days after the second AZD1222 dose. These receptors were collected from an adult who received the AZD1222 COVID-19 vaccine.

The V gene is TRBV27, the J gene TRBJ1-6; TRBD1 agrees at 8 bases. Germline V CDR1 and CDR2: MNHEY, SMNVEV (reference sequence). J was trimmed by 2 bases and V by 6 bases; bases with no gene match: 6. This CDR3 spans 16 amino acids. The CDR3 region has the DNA TGTGCCAGCAGACCAGGGGGCGCAACCTATAATTCACCCCTCCACTTT. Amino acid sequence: CASRPGGATYNSPLHF.

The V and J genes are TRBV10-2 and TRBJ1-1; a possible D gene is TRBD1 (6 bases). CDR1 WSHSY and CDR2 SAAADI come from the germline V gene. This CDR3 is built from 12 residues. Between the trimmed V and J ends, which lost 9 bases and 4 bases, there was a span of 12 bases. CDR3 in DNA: TGCGCCAGTTTTACAGGGTCCACTGAAGCTTTCTTT. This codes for CASFTGSTEAFF.

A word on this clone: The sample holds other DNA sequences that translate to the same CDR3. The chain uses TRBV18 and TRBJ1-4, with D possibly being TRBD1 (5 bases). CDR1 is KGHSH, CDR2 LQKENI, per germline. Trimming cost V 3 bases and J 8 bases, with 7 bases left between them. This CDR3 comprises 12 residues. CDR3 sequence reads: CASSPGGEKLFF. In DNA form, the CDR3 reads TGTGCCAGCTCACCCGGGGGGGAAAAACTGTTTTTT.

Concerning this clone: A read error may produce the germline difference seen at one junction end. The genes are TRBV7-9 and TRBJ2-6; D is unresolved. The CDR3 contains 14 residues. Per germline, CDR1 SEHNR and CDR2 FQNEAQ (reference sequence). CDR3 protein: CANSQISGANVLTF. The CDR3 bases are TGTGCCAACAGCCAGATCTCTGGGGCCAACGTCCTGACTTTC.

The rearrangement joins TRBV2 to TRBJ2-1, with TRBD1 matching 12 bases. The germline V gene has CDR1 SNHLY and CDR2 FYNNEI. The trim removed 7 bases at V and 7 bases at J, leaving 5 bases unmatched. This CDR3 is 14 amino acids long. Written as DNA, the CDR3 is TGTGCCAGCACCGGGACAGGGGGCATGAATGAGCAGTTCTTC. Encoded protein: CASTGTGGMNEQFF.

The CDR3 DNA follows: TGTGCCTGGAGGGGAGGCAGGGGGTACACTGAAGCTTTCTTT. Translated: CAWRGGRGYTEAFF. The rearrangement links TRBV30 to TRBJ1-1, with 7 nucleotides matching TRBD1. The CDR3 is 14 residues long. Trimming took 3 bases from V and 3 from J; bases not matched to a gene: 7. Germline V gene sequence: CDR1 GTSNPN, CDR2 SVGIG (reference sequence).

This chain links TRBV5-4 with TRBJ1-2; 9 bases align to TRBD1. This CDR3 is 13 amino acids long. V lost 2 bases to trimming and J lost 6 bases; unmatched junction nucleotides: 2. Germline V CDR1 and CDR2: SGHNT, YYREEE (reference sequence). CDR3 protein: CASSLTGGNGYTF. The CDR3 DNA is TGTGCCAGCAGCTTAACAGGGGGCAATGGCTACACCTTC.

The CDR3 nucleotides read TGTGCTAGTGGTCCTGTAGCGGTTAGCACAGATACGCAGTATTTT. Protein product: CASGPVAVSTDTQYF. The V gene is TRBV12-5, the J gene TRBJ2-3; D possibly corresponds to TRBD2 (6 bases). This CDR3 comprises 15 residues. V was shortened by 5 bases and J by 0 bases, with 12 bases between the two germline ends. Germline lookup yields CDR1 LGHNT and CDR2 FRNRAP. Full variable domain (rest looked up from reference TRBV12-5 and TRBJ2-3): DARVTQTPRHKVTEMGQEVTMRCQPILGHNTVFWYRQTMMQGLELLAYFRNRAPLDDSGMPKDRFSAEMPDATLATLKIQPSEPRDSAVYFCASGPVAVSTDTQYFGPGTRLTVL.

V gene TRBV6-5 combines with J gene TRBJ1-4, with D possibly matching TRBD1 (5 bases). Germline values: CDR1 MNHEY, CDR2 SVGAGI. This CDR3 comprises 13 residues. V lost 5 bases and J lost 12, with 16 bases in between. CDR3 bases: TGTGCCAGCAGTCATGGGACTGTCCTCGAACTGTTTTTT. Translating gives CASSHGTVLELFF.

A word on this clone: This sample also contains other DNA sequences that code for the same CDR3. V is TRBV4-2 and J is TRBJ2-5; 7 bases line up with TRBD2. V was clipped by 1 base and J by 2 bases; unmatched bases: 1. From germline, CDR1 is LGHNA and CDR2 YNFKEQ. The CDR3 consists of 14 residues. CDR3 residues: CASSQGGGQETQYF. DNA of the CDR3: TGTGCCAGCAGCCAAGGGGGGGGGCAAGAGACCCAGTACTTC.

CDR3 loop: CASSSAGGGYGYTF. The CDR3, as DNA: TGTGCCAGCAGCTCCGCCGGGGGGGGGTATGGCTACACCTTC. V gene TRBV5-4 combines with J gene TRBJ1-2, with TRBD1 as a possible D gene (5 bases). CDR1 and CDR2 (germline): SGHNT, YYREEE (reference sequence). V lost 3 bases and J lost 5, with 14 bases in between. The CDR3 contains 14 residues.

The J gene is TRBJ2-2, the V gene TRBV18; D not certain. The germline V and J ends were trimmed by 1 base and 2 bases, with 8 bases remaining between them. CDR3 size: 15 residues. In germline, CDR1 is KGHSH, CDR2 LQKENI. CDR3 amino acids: CASSPLGTNTGELFF. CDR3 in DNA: TGTGCCAGCTCACCACTGGGAACAAACACCGGGGAGCTGTTTTTT.

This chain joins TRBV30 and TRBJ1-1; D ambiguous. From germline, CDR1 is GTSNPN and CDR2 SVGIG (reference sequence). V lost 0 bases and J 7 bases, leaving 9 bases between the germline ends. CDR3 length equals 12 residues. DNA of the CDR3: TGTGCCTGGAGTGTACCGGCAGGTGAAGCTTTCTTT. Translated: CAWSVPAGEAFF.

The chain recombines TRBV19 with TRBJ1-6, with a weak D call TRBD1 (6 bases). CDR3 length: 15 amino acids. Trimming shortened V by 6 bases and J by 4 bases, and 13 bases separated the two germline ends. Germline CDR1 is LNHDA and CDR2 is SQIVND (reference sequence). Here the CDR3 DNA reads TGTGCCAGTAGGGAACAGGGCGATTATAATTCACCCCTCCACTTT. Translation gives CASREQGDYNSPLHF.

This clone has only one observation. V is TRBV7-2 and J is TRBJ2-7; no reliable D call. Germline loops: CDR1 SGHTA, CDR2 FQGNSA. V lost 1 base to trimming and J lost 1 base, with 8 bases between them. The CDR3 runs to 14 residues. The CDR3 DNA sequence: TGTGCCAGCAGCTTAGAACGACAATCCTACGAGCAGTACTTC. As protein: CASSLERQSYEQYF.

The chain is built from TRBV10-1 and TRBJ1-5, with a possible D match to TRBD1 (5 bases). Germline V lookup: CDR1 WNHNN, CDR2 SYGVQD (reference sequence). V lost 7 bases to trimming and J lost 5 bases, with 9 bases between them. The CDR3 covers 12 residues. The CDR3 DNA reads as TGCGCCAGCACGCCGGGGGATCAGCCCCAGCATTTT. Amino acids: CASTPGDQPQHF.

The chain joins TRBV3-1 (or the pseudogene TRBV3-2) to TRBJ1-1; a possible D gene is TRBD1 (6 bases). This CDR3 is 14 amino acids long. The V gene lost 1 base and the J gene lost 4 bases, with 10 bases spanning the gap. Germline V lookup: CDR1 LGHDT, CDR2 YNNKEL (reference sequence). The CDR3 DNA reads TGTGCCAGCAGCCAAGGGGGGGGCGGCACTGAAGCTTTCTTT. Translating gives CASSQGGGGTEAFF.

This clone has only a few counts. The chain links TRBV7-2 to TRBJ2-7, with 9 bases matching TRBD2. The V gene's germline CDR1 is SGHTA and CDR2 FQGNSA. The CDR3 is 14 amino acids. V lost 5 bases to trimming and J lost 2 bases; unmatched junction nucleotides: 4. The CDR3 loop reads CASSTLAGTYEQYF. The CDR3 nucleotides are TGTGCCAGCAGCACCCTAGCGGGGACCTACGAGCAGTACTTC.

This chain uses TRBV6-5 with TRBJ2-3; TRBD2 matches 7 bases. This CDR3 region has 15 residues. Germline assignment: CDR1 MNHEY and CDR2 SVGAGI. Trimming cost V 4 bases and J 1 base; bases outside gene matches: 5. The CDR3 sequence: CASSSLGGGTDTQYF. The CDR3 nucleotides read TGTGCCAGCAGTTCCTTGGGGGGGGGCACAGATACGCAGTATTTT.

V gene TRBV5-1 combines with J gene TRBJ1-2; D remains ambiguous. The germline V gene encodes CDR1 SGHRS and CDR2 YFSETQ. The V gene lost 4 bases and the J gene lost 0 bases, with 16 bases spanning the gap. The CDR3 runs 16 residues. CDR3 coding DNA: TGCGCCAGCAGCCCTAACGCGAGGGTTCCTAACTATGGCTACACCTTC. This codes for CASSPNARVPNYGYTF.

This CDR3 reads CASSLMGSPLHF. The CDR3 DNA reads as TGTGCCAGCAGCTTAATGGGTTCACCCCTCCACTTT. The V gene is TRBV7-2, the J gene TRBJ1-6, with D unresolved. The V end lost 2 bases, the J end lost 9 bases, and 5 bases lay between the germline ends. The CDR3 runs 12 residues. Germline V lookup: CDR1 SGHTA, CDR2 FQGNSA.